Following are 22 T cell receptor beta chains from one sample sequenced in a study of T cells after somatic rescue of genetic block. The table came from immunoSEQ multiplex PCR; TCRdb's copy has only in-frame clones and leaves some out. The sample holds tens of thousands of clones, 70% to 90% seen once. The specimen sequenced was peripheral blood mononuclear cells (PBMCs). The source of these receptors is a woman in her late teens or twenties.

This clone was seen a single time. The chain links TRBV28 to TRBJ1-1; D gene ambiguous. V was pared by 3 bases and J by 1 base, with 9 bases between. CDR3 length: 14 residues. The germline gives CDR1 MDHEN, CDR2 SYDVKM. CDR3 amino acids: CASSLISRNTEAFF. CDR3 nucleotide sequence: TGTGCCAGCAGTTTGATTAGCAGGAACACTGAAGCTTTCTTT.

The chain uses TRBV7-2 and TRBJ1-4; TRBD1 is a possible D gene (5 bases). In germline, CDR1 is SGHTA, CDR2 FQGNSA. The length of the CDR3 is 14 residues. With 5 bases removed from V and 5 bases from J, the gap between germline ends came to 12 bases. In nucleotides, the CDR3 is TGTGCCAGCAGCCGGGGGGGAATCAATGAAAAACTGTTTTTT. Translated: CASSRGGINEKLFF.

In nucleotides, the CDR3 is TGTGCCAGCAGCCTGACTAGCAATCAGCCCCAGCATTTT. Translated, it gives CASSLTSNQPQHF. This chain joins TRBV7-6 and TRBJ1-5; D is ambiguous. V dropped 5 bases and J dropped 0 bases, with 5 bases sitting between them. Germline V gene data show CDR1 as SGHVS and CDR2 as FNYEAQ. This CDR3 has 13 amino acids.

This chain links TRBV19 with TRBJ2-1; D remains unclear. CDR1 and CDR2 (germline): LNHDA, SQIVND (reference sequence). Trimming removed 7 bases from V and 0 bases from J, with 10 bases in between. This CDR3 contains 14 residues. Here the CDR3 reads CASNTWSSYNEQFF. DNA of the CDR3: TGTGCCAGTAATACGTGGAGCTCCTACAATGAGCAGTTCTTC.

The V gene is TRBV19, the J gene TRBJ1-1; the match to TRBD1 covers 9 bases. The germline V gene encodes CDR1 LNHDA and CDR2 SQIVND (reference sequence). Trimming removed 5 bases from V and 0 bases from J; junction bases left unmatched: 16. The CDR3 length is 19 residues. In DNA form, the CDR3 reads TGTGCCAGTAGTCTAGGGCCCGGGACAGGGCGGTCCATGAACACTGAAGCTTTCTTT. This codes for CASSLGPGTGRSMNTEAFF.

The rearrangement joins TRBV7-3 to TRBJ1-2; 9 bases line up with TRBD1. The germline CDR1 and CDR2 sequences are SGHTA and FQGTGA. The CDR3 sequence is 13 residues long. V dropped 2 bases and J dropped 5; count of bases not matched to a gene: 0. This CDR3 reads CASSLGTGYGYTF. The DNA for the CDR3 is TGTGCCAGCAGCTTAGGGACAGGGTATGGCTACACCTTC.

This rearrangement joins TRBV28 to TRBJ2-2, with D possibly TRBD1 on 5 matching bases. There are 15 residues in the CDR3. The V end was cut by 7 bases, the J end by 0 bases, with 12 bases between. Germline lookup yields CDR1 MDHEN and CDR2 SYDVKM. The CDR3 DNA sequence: TGTGCCAGCAAGAGACAGCAACCGAACACCGGGGAGCTGTTTTTT. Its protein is CASKRQQPNTGELFF.

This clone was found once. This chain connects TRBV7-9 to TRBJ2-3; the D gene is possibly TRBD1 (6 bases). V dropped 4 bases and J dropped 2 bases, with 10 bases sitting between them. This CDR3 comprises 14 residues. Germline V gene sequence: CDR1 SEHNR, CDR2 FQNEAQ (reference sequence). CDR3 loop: CASSSGHTTDTQYF. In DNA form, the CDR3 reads TGTGCCAGCAGCTCGGGACACACCACAGATACGCAGTATTTT.

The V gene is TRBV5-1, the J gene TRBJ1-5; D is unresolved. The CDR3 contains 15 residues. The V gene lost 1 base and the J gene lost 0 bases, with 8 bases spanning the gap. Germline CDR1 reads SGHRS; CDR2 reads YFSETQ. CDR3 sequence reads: CASSLTDPSNQPQHF. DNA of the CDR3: TGCGCCAGCAGCTTGACAGACCCTAGCAATCAGCCCCAGCATTTT.

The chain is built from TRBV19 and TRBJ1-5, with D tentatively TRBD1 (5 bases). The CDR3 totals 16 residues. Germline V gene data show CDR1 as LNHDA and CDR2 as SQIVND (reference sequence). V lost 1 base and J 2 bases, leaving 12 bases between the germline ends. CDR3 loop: CASSIVLGRGNQPQHF. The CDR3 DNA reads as TGTGCCAGTAGTATAGTTCTGGGCAGGGGCAATCAGCCCCAGCATTTT.

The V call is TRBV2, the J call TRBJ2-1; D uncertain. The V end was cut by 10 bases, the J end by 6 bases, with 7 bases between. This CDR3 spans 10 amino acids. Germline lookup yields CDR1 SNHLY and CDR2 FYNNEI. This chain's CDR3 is CAIRVNEQFF. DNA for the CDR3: TGTGCCATTAGGGTCAATGAGCAGTTCTTC. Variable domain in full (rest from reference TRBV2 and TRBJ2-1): EPEVTQTPSHQVTQMGQEVILRCVPISNHLYFYWYRQILGQKVEFLVSFYNNEISEKSEIFDDQFSVERPDGSNFTLKIRSTKLEDSAMYFCAIRVNEQFFGPGTRLTVL.

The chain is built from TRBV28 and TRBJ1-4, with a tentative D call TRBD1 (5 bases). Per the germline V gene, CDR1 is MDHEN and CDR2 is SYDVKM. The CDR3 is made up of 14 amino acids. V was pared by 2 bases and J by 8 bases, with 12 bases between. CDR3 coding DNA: TGTGCCAGCAGTTTAGGGCAGGGTCCCGAAAAACTGTTTTTT. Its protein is CASSLGQGPEKLFF. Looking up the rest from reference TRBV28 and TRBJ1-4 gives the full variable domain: DVKVTQSSRYLVKRTGEKVFLECVQDMDHENMFWYRQDPGLGLRLIYFSYDVKMKEKGDIPEGYSVSREKKERFSLILESASTNQTSMYLCASSLGQGPEKLFFGSGTQLSVL.

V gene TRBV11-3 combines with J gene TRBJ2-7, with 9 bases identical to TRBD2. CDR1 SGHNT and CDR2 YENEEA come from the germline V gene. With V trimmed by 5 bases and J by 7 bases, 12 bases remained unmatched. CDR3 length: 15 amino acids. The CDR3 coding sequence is TGTGCCAGCAGCGATAATAGCGGGAGACTAAGTGAGCAGTACTTC. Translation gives CASSDNSGRLSEQYF.

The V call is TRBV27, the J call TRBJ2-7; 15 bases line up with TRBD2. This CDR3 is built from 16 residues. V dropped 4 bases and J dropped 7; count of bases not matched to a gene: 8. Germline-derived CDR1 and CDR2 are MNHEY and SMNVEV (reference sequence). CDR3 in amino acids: CASSYRTSGRAREQYF. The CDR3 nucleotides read TGTGCCAGCAGTTACAGGACTAGCGGGAGGGCAAGGGAGCAGTACTTC.

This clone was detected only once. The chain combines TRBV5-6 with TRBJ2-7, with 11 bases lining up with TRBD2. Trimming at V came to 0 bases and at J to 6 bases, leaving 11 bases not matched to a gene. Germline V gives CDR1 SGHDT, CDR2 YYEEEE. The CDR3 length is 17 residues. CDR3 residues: CASSLALTSGSPAEQYF. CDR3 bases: TGTGCCAGCAGCTTGGCCCTTACTAGCGGGAGCCCCGCCGAGCAGTACTTC.

The CDR3 loop reads CASSRRGANEKLFF. Here the CDR3 DNA reads TGTGCCAGCAGCCGCCGCGGGGCTAATGAAAAACTGTTTTTT. The chain couples TRBV27 to TRBJ1-4; D is unclear. Germline V lookup: CDR1 MNHEY, CDR2 SMNVEV (reference sequence). The CDR3 has 14 residues. V was clipped by 6 bases and J by 3 bases, with 11 bases between them.

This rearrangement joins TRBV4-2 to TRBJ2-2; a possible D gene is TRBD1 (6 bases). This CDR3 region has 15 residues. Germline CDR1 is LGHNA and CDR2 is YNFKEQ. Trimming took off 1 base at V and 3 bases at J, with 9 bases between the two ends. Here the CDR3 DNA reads TGTGCCAGCAGCCAAGCCGGGACATACACCGGGGAGCTGTTTTTT. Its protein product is CASSQAGTYTGELFF.

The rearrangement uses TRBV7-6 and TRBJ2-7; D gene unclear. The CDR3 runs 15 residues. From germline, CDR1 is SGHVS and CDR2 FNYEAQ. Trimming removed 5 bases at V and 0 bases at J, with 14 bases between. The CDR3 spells CASSPQTRSSYEQYF. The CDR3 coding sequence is TGTGCCAGCAGCCCCCAGACCCGCAGCTCCTACGAGCAGTACTTC.

CDR3 sequence: CASSLIHNTEAFF. CDR3 DNA sequence: TGTGCCAGCAGTTTAATCCACAACACTGAAGCTTTCTTT. The V and J genes are TRBV28 and TRBJ1-1; D unresolved. Per the germline V gene, CDR1 is MDHEN and CDR2 is SYDVKM. Trimming took 2 bases from V and 2 from J, leaving 6 bases between them. The CDR3 totals 13 residues.

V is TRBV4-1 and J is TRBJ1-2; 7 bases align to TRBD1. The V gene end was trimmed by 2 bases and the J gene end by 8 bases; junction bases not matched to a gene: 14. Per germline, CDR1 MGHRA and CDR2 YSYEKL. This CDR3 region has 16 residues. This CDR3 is CASSQTAPTGLRGYTF. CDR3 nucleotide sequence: TGCGCCAGCAGCCAAACGGCCCCGACAGGGCTACGGGGCTACACCTTC.

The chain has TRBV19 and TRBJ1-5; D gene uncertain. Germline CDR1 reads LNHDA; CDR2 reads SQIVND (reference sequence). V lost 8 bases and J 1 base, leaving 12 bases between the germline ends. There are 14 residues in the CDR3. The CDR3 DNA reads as TGTGCCAGTGAAATAGTGAGGAGCAATCAGCCCCAGCATTTT. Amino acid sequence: CASEIVRSNQPQHF.

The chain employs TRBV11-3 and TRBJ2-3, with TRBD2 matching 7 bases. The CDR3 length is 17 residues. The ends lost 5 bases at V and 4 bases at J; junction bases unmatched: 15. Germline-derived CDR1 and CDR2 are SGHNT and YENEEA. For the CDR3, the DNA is TGTGCCAGCAGCCCTGGACTGGCCGGGAGGAGCTCAGATACGCAGTATTTT. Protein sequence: CASSPGLAGRSSDTQYF.